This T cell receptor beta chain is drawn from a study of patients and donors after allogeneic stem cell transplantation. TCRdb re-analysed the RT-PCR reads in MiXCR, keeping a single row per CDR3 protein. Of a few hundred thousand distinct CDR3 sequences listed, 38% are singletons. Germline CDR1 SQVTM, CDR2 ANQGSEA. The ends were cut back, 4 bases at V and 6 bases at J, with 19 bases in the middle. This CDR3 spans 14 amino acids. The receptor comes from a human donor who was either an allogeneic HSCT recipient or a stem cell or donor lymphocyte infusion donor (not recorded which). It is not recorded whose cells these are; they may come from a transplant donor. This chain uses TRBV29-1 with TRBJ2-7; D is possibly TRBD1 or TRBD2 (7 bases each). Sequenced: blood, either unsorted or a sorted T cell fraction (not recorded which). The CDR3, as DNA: TGCAGCGTTGGACAGGGCCTTCGGGAGGCCGAGCAGTACTTC. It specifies CSVGQGLREAEQYF.